The next 8 T cell receptor beta chains were all read from a single sample in a study of blood T cell repertoires in COVID-19. Using immunoSEQ multiplex PCR, the repertoire was profiled, and TCRdb retains in-frame clones only, with some absent. The sample lists under 300,000 clones, about nine tenths occurring once. The material sequenced was peripheral blood. The origin of the receptors is a woman aged 40-49 years who had recovered from COVID-19.

The chain combines TRBV21-1 with TRBJ2-7; the D call of TRBD1 is as the table states it, not checked on the DNA. TRBV21-1 is an annotated pseudogene. The CDR3 sequence is 13 residues long. The CDR3 sequence: CASSKKPDRVGNF. The DNA of the CDR3 is TGTGCCAGCAGCAAAAAACCGGACAGGGTAGGTAACTTC.

V and J are TRBV11-2 and TRBJ2-7; 7 positions match TRBD1. CDR3 length: 17 residues. V lost 1 base to trimming and J lost 6 bases; unmatched junction nucleotides: 15. The V gene's germline CDR1 is SGHAT and CDR2 FQNNGV. In DNA form, the CDR3 reads TGTGCCAGCAGCTTAGGGGACAGTTACCTCCTGTATGGCGAGCAGTACTTC. It is translated as CASSLGDSYLLYGEQYF. Filled out from reference TRBV11-2 and TRBJ2-7, the complete variable domain reads EAGVAQSPRYKIIEKRQSVAFWCNPISGHATLYWYQQILGQGPKLLIQFQNNGVVDDSQLPKDRFSAERLKGVDSTLKIQPAKLEDSAVYLCASSLGDSYLLYGEQYFGPGTRLTVT.

The chain joins TRBV7-3 to TRBJ2-2; D call uncertain. CDR1 is SGHTA, CDR2 FQGTGA, per germline. Trimming took off 2 bases at V and 5 bases at J, with 15 bases between the two ends. The CDR3 spans 16 residues. The CDR3 nucleotides read TGTGCCAGCAGCTTACTGGGCGATCCGAGAACCGGGGAGCTGTTTTTT. Its translation is CASSLLGDPRTGELFF.

This rearrangement joins TRBV9 to TRBJ2-5, with no clear D. Germline V gives CDR1 SGDLS, CDR2 YYNGEE. The CDR3 extends over 15 amino acids. Between the trimmed V and J ends, which lost 0 bases and 1 base, there was a span of 10 bases. The CDR3 loop is CASSVVRNGQETQYF. Written as DNA, the CDR3 is TGTGCCAGCAGCGTAGTGCGTAACGGCCAAGAGACCCAGTACTTC.

This chain uses TRBV6-5 with TRBJ2-3; the match to TRBD2 covers 8 bases. This CDR3 region has 14 residues. The ends lost 7 bases at V and 5 bases at J; junction bases unmatched: 8. Germline V gives CDR1 MNHEY, CDR2 SVGAGI. CDR3 DNA: TGTGCCAGCACTACCAGCGGGAGAATAGATACGCAGTATTTT. Amino acids: CASTTSGRIDTQYF.

This clone was observed once. The V gene is TRBV9, the J gene TRBJ2-1, with 7 nucleotides matching TRBD2. Germline CDR1 is SGDLS and CDR2 is YYNGEE. CDR3 size: 15 residues. The J segment lost 1 base and the V segment lost 3 bases, leaving 4 bases of the junction unmatched. The CDR3 loop is CASSAGTTSYNEQFF. The CDR3 region has the DNA TGTGCCAGCAGCGCCGGGACTACTTCCTACAATGAGCAGTTCTTC.

The chain is built from TRBV11-3 and TRBJ2-1; 9 bases are shared with TRBD2. Germline CDR1 and CDR2: SGHNT and YENEEA. V was pared by 6 bases and J by 7 bases, with 4 bases of the junction left unmatched. CDR3 size: 13 residues. The CDR3 is CASSLSGRNEQFF. The CDR3, as DNA: TGTGCCAGCAGTTTAAGCGGGAGGAATGAGCAGTTCTTC.

J is TRBJ2-7 and V is TRBV27; possibly TRBD1 for D (5 bases). The germline V gene encodes CDR1 MNHEY and CDR2 SMNVEV (reference sequence). V was trimmed by 8 bases and J by 5 bases, leaving 22 bases between them. The CDR3 is 15 residues long. The CDR3 loop reads CASRRQFGWAHEQYF. The CDR3 nucleotides are TGTGCCAGCCGACGACAGTTCGGGTGGGCTCACGAGCAGTACTTC.